This TCR beta chain was recorded in a study of early T cells in non-severe SARS-CoV-2 infection. Study-wide context: Sequencing input comprised bulk RNA from unsorted whole blood; chain pairing was not available.

This clonotype was counted a single time. Individual cDNA molecules each received unique molecular identifiers attached to them. TCRdb analysed the 5' RACE reads with MiXCR anew, one entry per CDR3 protein. Of about 90,000 distinct CDR3 sequences listed, about 15% are singletons. Trimming took 7 bases from V and 4 from J; bases not matched to a gene: 6. Germline assignment: CDR1 MDHEN and CDR2 SYDVKM. The CDR3 consists of 15 residues. Material for sequencing was whole blood. This TCR came from an adult who was a healthcare worker with PCR-confirmed SARS-CoV-2 infection or an uninfected control (not recorded which). This rearrangement joins TRBV28 to TRBJ2-1; 11 nucleotides match TRBD2. The DNA for the CDR3 is TGTGCCAGCAAAGTAACTAGCGGGAGTTACAATGAGCAGTTCTTC. Residues: CASKVTSGSYNEQFF.